The rows below give T cell receptor beta chains drawn from one sample of a study of PD-L1 blockade in urothelial cancer. Method: immunoSEQ multiplex PCR; TCRdb's copy keeps in-frame clones and lacks some. Of around 40,000 clones detected, 80% to 90% appear once; the ten largest clones hold 2.6%. The sequencing here drew on PBMCs, taken around atezolizumab (anti-PD-L1) treatment. Receptors originate from a man aged 70-80 years with urothelial cancer. CDR3s include the opening cysteine and the closing phenylalanine or tryptophan. D genes are given only for firm matches. For some rows the clone size is stated as once, few or many, or as a class when expanded; others skip it.

cdr3_aa cdr3_nt d_call v_call cdr3_length clone_size j_call
CASSLNPPYSGRGRNEQFF TGTGCCAGCAGCTTAAACCCTCCTTATAGCGGGAGGGGGCGGAATGAGCAGTTCTTC TRBD2 TRBV7-2 19 NA TRBJ2-1
CSARRGPMNTEAFF TGCAGCGCTCGCAGGGGCCCTATGAACACTGAAGCTTTCTTT NA TRBV29-1 14 NA TRBJ1-1
CASSTDRGLGPQHF TGTGCCAGCAGCACGGACAGGGGGCTTGGGCCCCAGCATTTT TRBD1 TRBV6-1 14 NA TRBJ1-5
CASKQGDTYNEQFF TGTGCCAGTAAACAGGGCGATACCTACAATGAGCAGTTCTTC NA TRBV6-4 14 NA TRBJ2-1
CASSLGQGTNTGELFF TGTGCCAGCAGCTTAGGACAGGGCACGAACACCGGGGAGCTGTTTTTT TRBD1 TRBV7-6 16 NA TRBJ2-2
CASSEGGQGAHEQYF TGTGCCAGCAGTGAAGGGGGACAGGGGGCCCACGAGCAGTACTTC TRBD1 TRBV2 15 NA TRBJ2-7
CASSAQGRRTDTQYF TGTGCCAGCAGTGCACAGGGAAGGAGGACAGATACGCAGTATTTT NA TRBV25-1 15 NA TRBJ2-3
CAWKPGQGYTEAFF TGTGCCTGGAAACCGGGACAGGGATACACTGAAGCTTTCTTT TRBD1 TRBV30 14 NA TRBJ1-1
CASTGGYQSEPQHF TGTGCCAGTACGGGGGGATACCAATCAGAACCCCAGCATTTT NA TRBV19 14 NA TRBJ1-5
CASSGSGMMEDTQYF TGTGCCAGCAGTGGGTCAGGGATGATGGAGGATACGCAGTATTTT NA TRBV28 15 NA TRBJ2-3
CASRPLGGTDTQYF TGTGCCAGCAGACCTCTCGGAGGCACAGATACGCAGTATTTT NA TRBV7-8 14 NA TRBJ2-3
CSVRDRGWDNEQFF TGCAGCGTTCGGGACAGGGGATGGGACAATGAGCAGTTCTTC TRBD1 TRBV29-1 14 NA TRBJ2-1
CASRGTSGNTDTQYF TGTGCCAGCAGGGGGACTAGCGGAAACACAGATACGCAGTATTTT TRBD2 TRBV2 15 NA TRBJ2-3
CASSVERGPPETQYF TGTGCCAGCAGCGTAGAAAGGGGTCCCCCAGAGACCCAGTACTTC NA TRBV9 15 NA TRBJ2-5
CASSLQPGTGGETQYF TGCGCCAGCAGCTTGCAGCCCGGGACAGGGGGAGAGACCCAGTACTTC TRBD1 TRBV5-1 16 NA TRBJ2-5
CASSDRDGQPQHF TGCGCCAGCAGTGACCGGGATGGTCAGCCCCAGCATTTT NA TRBV10-2 13 NA TRBJ1-5
CASSLRGAGELFF TGCGCCAGCAGCCTCAGGGGGGCCGGGGAGCTGTTTTTT NA TRBV5-1 13 NA TRBJ2-2
CASSLGAGQRGYTF TGTGCCAGCAGCTTAGGGGCTGGACAGAGGGGCTACACCTTC NA TRBV7-2 14 NA TRBJ1-2
CASSLAAGPNQPQHF TGCGCCAGCAGCTTGGCCGCAGGGCCCAATCAGCCCCAGCATTTT NA TRBV5-1 15 NA TRBJ1-5
CASSRPGQGNEQYF TGTGCCAGCAGTCGCCCGGGACAGGGTAACGAGCAGTACTTC TRBD1 TRBV6-5 14 once TRBJ2-7
CASTDWAGGLDTGELFF TGTGCCAGTACCGACTGGGCGGGAGGGCTCGACACCGGGGAGCTGTTTTTT TRBD2 TRBV19 17 once TRBJ2-2
CASSLYAGAPNEKLFF TGTGCCAGCAGCCTGTACGCGGGGGCACCTAATGAAAAACTGTTTTTT NA TRBV27 16 NA TRBJ1-4
CASSQDRGGGGGGVREQYF TGTGCCAGCAGCCAAGATAGGGGAGGGGGAGGCGGAGGGGTGAGAGAGCAGTACTTC NA TRBV4-2 19 NA TRBJ2-7